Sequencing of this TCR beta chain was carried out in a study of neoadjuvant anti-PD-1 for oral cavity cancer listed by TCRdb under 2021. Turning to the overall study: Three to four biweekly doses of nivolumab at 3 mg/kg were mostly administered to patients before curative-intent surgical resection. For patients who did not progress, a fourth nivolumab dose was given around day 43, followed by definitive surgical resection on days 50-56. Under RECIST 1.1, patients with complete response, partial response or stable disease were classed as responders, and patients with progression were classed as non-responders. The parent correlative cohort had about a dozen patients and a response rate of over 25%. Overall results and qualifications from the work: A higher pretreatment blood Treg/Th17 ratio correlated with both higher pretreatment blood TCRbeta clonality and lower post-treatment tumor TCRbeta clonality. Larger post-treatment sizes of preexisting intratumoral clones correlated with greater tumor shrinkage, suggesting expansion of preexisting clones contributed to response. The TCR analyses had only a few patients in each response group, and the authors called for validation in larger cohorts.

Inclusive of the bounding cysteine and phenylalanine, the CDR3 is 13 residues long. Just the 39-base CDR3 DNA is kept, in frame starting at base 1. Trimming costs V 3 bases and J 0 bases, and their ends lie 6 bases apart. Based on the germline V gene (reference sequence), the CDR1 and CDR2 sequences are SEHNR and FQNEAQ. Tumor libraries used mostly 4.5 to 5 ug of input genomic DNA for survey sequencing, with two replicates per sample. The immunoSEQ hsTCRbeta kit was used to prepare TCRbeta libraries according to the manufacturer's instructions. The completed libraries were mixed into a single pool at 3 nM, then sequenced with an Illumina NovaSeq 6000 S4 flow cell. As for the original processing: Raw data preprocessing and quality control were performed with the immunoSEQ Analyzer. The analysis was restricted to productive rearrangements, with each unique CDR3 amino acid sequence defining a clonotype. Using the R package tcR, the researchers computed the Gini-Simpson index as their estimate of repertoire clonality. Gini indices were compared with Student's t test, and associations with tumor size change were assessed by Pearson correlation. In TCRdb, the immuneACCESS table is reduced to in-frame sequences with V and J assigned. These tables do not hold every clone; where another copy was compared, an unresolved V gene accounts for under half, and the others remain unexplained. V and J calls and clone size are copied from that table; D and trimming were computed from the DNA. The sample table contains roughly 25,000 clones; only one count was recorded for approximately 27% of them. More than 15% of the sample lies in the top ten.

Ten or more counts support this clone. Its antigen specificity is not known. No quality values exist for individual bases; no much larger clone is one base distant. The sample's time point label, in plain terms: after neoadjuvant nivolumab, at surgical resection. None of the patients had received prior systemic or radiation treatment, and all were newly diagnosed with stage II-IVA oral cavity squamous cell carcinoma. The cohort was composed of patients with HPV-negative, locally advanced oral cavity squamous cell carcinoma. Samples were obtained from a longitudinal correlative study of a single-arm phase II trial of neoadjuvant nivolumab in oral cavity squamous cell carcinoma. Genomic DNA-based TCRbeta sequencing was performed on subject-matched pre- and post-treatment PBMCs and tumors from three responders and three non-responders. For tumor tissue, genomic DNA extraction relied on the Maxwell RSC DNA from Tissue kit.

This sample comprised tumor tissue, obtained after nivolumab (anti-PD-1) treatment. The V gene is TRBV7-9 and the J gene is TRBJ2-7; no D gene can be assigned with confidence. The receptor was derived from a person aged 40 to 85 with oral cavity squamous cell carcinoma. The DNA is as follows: TGTGCCAGCAGCTTGCGCGGCTCCTACGAGCAGTACTTC. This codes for CASSLRGSYEQYF. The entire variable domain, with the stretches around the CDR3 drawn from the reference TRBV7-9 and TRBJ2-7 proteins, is DTGVSQNPRHKITKRGQNVTFRCDPISEHNRLYWYRQTLGQGPEFLTYFQNEAQLEKSRLLSDRFSAERPKGSFSTLEIQRTEQGDSAMYLCASSLRGSYEQYFGPGTRLTVT.